This TCR gamma chain came from a study of γδ T cells in repeated Plasmodium falciparum infection. About this clone itself: The protein TCRdb gives is from a much larger clone and does not agree with this DNA's translation at residue 4, likely a read error; the protein shown here comes from the DNA.

TCRdb redid the clone calls on the multiplex PCR reads with CATT. The profile shows roughly 27,000 gamma-chain clones, roughly 3.1% of them singletons. This receptor was identified in a pool of human donors (malaria-infected and uninfected, not separated). Input material: gamma-delta T cells from blood.

The CDR3 DNA reads as TGTGCCTTGTTGGAGGTGGTTCTAGATTATAAGAAACTCTTT. The encoded protein is CALLEVVLDYKKLF. V and J are TRGV9 and TRGJ1 or TRGJ2. The J gene, left out of TCRdb, was set here by checking the DNA against germline. The CDR3 is 14 residues long. Germline CDR1 and CDR2: GITISATS and ISYDGTV (reference sequence).